This record concerns one TCR beta chain sequence. The data stem from a study of blood T cell repertoires in COVID-19. The assay was immunoSEQ multiplex PCR, and TCRdb's table has in-frame clones only and misses some. The sample lists some 380,000 clones; 85% to 90% were seen once. The CDR3 runs 15 residues. The trim removed 6 bases at V and 0 bases at J, leaving 7 bases unmatched. Germline V CDR1 and CDR2: LNHDA, SQIVND (reference sequence). Sequencing was carried out using peripheral blood. The TCR sequence derives from a man between 18 and 35 years old with active or convalescent COVID-19. This chain uses TRBV19 with TRBJ1-1; 7 bases agree with TRBD1. The CDR3 DNA reads TGTGCCAGTAGGCGACAGGGAGAGTTGAACACTGAAGCTTTCTTT. It codes for CASRRQGELNTEAFF.